This entry lists 5 T cell receptor beta chains sequenced from one sample in a study of sequential checkpoint blockade in melanoma. Assay used: immunoSEQ multiplex PCR; TCRdb lists only in-frame clones, some missing. Of fewer than 40,000 clones in the sample, around nine tenths were seen once. Treatment here: randomized to nivolumab then ipilimumab (arm A) or the reverse (arm B). The sequencing here drew on CD8+ T cells sorted from blood (inferred from file names), taken from a patient given nivolumab and ipilimumab in sequence. These TCRs come from a human donor with melanoma.

The chain recombines TRBV25-1 with TRBJ1-2, with a weak D call TRBD1 (5 bases). The V gene's germline CDR1 is MGHDK and CDR2 SYGVNS. This CDR3 has 16 amino acids. With 4 bases removed from V and 2 bases from J, the gap between germline ends came to 17 bases. This chain's CDR3 is CASSGPDSRGNYGYTF. As DNA, the CDR3 is TGTGCCAGCAGTGGGCCGGACTCCCGGGGGAACTATGGCTACACCTTC.

The chain links TRBV2 to TRBJ2-1; no definite D call. The CDR3 totals 10 residues. Trimming stripped 5 bases from V and 12 bases from J, with 8 bases between. Germline CDR1 is SNHLY and CDR2 is FYNNEI. CDR3 coding DNA: TGTGCCAGCAGTCGGGTGGCGCAGTTCTTC. Residues: CASSRVAQFF.

The chain employs TRBV6-5 and TRBJ1-1; D uncertain. With 2 bases removed from V and 5 bases from J, the gap between germline ends came to 9 bases. Germline values: CDR1 MNHEY, CDR2 SVGAGI. This CDR3 has 13 amino acids. The DNA for the CDR3 is TGTGCCAGCAGTTACAACGGAGGAACTGAAGCTTTCTTT. Encoded protein: CASSYNGGTEAFF.

V and J are TRBV7-9 and TRBJ2-6, with a tentative D call TRBD1 (5 bases). V lost 6 bases, J lost 2 bases, and 14 bases lay in between. This CDR3 is 16 amino acids long. Per the germline V gene, CDR1 is SEHNR and CDR2 is FQNEAQ (reference sequence). CDR3 DNA: TGTGCCAGCAGGGGGCAAGACCGAACTGGGGCCAACGTCCTGACTTTC. Translating gives CASRGQDRTGANVLTF.

The chain has TRBV27 and TRBJ2-1; 8 nucleotides line up with TRBD1. Germline-derived CDR1 and CDR2 are MNHEY and SMNVEV (reference sequence). Germline trimming cut 2 bases from V and 4 bases from J; bases unmatched to any gene: 4. The CDR3 totals 15 residues. The CDR3 DNA is TGTGCCAGCAGTTTAGCCGGACAGGGATACAATGAGCAGTTCTTC. Its protein is CASSLAGQGYNEQFF.